The 9 T cell receptor beta chains in this list originate from one sample, sequenced in a study of beta chain features in type 1 diabetes. Expressed TCRB transcripts got sequenced, as all isolated RNA was reverse transcribed. The method was immunoSEQ multiplex PCR; TCRdb's version includes in-frame clones alone and lacks a portion of them. The table has 130,000 to 150,000 clones, roughly 7.2% seen once. The sample comprised central memory CD4+ T cells from blood. All receptors come from a woman in her twenties or thirties in good health.

This rearrangement joins TRBV7-6 to TRBJ2-5; no definite D call. The ends were cut back, 5 bases at V and 1 base at J, with 11 bases in the middle. Germline values: CDR1 SGHVS, CDR2 FNYEAQ. The CDR3 length is 14 residues. The CDR3 sequence is CASSPRSGQETQYF. The CDR3 bases are TGTGCCAGCAGCCCCCGGTCGGGCCAAGAGACCCAGTACTTC.

The chain combines TRBV5-6 with TRBJ2-3; the D is unclear. Germline CDR1 is SGHDT and CDR2 is YYEEEE. The CDR3 runs 14 residues. The germline V and J ends were trimmed by 1 base and 4 bases, with 10 bases remaining between them. CDR3 sequence reads: CASSLNPRADTQYF. CDR3 in DNA: TGTGCCAGCAGCTTGAACCCGAGAGCAGATACGCAGTATTTT.

This clone has a handful of counts. The chain recombines TRBV14 with TRBJ1-1; TRBD1 aligns across 7 bases. Germline V gene lookup returns CDR1 SGHDN and CDR2 FVKESK. With 4 bases clipped from V and 7 bases from J, the junction kept 9 bases outside the gene matches. CDR3 length: 14 residues. The CDR3 DNA follows: TGTGCCAGCAGCCTGACAGGGAACTTCGGTGAAGCTTTCTTT. Its protein product is CASSLTGNFGEAFF. The variable domain in full, completed from reference TRBV14 and TRBJ1-1, reads EAGVTQFPSHSVIEKGQTVTLRCDPISGHDNLYWYRRVMGKEIKFLLHFVKESKQDESGMPNNRFLAERTGGTYSTLKVQPAELEDSGVYFCASSLTGNFGEAFFGQGTRLTVV.

This clone was counted a few times. The rearrangement uses TRBV6-6 and TRBJ2-2, with D maybe TRBD1 (5 bases). With 4 bases removed from V and 6 bases from J, the gap between germline ends came to 6 bases. The germline V gene has CDR1 MNHNY and CDR2 SVGAGI (reference sequence). This CDR3 region has 12 residues. CDR3 residues: CASSLGAGELFF. CDR3 bases: TGTGCCAGCAGTTTAGGGGCCGGGGAGCTGTTTTTT.

J is TRBJ2-7 and V is TRBV7-2, with 7 bases aligning to TRBD1. The germline CDR1 and CDR2 sequences are SGHTA and FQGNSA. The CDR3 has 16 amino acids. V shed 1 base, J shed 2 bases, and the junction held 8 bases outside the gene matches. The CDR3 nucleotides are TGTGCCAGCAGCTTAGGTCAGGGGCAGGGGGCCTACGAGCAGTACTTC. This sequence encodes CASSLGQGQGAYEQYF.

This clone has more than one count but fewer than ten. This rearrangement joins TRBV28 to TRBJ1-5, with D possibly matching TRBD1 (5 bases). CDR1 and CDR2 (germline): MDHEN, SYDVKM. The CDR3 length is 13 residues. V was shortened by 8 bases and J by 1 base, with 9 bases between the two germline ends. CDR3 in amino acids: CASGGGSNQPQHF. CDR3 nucleotide sequence: TGTGCCAGCGGGGGGGGGAGCAATCAGCCCCAGCATTTT.

This clone was recorded a few times. The chain employs TRBV19 and TRBJ1-1; 7 nucleotides align to TRBD1. The CDR3 consists of 14 residues. Germline CDR1 reads LNHDA; CDR2 reads SQIVND (reference sequence). J lost 1 base, V lost 3 bases, and 2 bases had no gene match. The CDR3 sequence is CASSMGQPNTEAFF. DNA for the CDR3: TGTGCCAGTAGTATGGGACAGCCGAACACTGAAGCTTTCTTT.

This clone was detected only a few times. The chain links TRBV19 to TRBJ1-1, with D unclear. This CDR3 is 15 amino acids long. The V gene's germline CDR1 is LNHDA and CDR2 SQIVND (reference sequence). With 9 bases removed from V and 3 bases from J, the gap between germline ends came to 20 bases. The CDR3 loop reads CASTLRTVGDTEAFF. The CDR3, as DNA: TGTGCCAGCACCCTAAGGACGGTCGGGGACACTGAAGCTTTCTTT.

In this sample, this clone turned up many times. This sequence joins TRBV5-1 and TRBJ2-7, with TRBD2 identical over 7 bases. Germline CDR1 and CDR2: SGHRS and YFSETQ. With 7 bases clipped from V and 3 bases from J, the junction kept 10 bases outside the gene matches. CDR3 length: 14 amino acids. In DNA, the CDR3 is TGCGCCAGCTGCAATATAGCGGGTGGCTACGAGCAGTACTTC. Protein sequence: CASCNIAGGYEQYF.